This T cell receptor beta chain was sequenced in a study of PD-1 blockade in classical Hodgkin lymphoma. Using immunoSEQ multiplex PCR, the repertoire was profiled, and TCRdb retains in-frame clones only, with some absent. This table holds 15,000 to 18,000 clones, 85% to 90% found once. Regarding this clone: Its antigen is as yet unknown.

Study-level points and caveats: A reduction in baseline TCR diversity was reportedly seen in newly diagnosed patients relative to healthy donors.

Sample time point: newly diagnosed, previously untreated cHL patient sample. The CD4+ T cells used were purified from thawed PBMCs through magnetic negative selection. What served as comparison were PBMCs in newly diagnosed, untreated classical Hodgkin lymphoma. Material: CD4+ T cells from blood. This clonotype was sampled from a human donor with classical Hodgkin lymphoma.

CDR3 protein: CASSPMANYGYTF. CDR3 in DNA: TGTGCCAGTAGTCCAATGGCTAACTATGGCTACACCTTC. This chain links TRBV19 with TRBJ1-2; D gene uncertain. Germline V CDR1 and CDR2: LNHDA, SQIVND (reference sequence). This CDR3 is built from 13 residues. Between the trimmed V and J ends, which lost 5 bases and 0 bases, there was a span of 7 bases.